The next 5 T cell receptor beta chains were all read from a single sample in a study of T cell responses to AZD1222 COVID-19 vaccine. TCRdb's table, derived via immunoSEQ multiplex PCR, lists solely in-frame clones and lacks some. This sample has around 140,000 clones, with 85% to 95% found just once. Material: peripheral blood, obtained on day 0 of AZD1222 vaccination. These receptors were obtained from an adult in good health.

The gene calls are TRBV7-3 and TRBJ2-6, with 10 bases matching TRBD1. Germline values: CDR1 SGHTA, CDR2 FQGTGA. This CDR3 has 19 residues. The V and J ends lost 5 bases and 3 bases, in that order; junction bases with no gene match: 13. Here the CDR3 DNA reads TGTGCCAGCAGCCGTCCCGGGACAGGGGACCCGGGTGGGGCCAACGTCCTGACTTTC. It is translated as CASSRPGTGDPGGANVLTF.

The chain has TRBV9 and TRBJ2-2; D gene unclear. CDR1 is SGDLS and CDR2 is YYNGEE in the germline V gene. The V and J ends lost 3 bases and 5 bases respectively, with 8 bases between them. This CDR3 is built from 13 residues. The CDR3 bases are TGTGCCAGCAGCGCCCGGTGGACCGGGGAGCTGTTTTTT. This codes for CASSARWTGELFF.

The rearrangement joins TRBV5-6 to TRBJ2-5; D is possibly TRBD1 (6 bases). Germline CDR1 and CDR2: SGHDT and YYEEEE. Trimming shortened V by 5 bases and J by 0 bases, and 17 bases separated the two germline ends. This CDR3 is built from 16 residues. For the CDR3, the DNA is TGTGCCAGCAGATCAGGGGCAGATAAGTACCAAGAGACCCAGTACTTC. Protein sequence: CASRSGADKYQETQYF.

The chain joins TRBV27 to TRBJ2-6; TRBD2 might be the D (5 bases). Germline V gene sequence: CDR1 MNHEY, CDR2 SMNVEV (reference sequence). The CDR3 is made up of 13 amino acids. V was clipped by 8 bases and J by 1 base, with 6 bases between them. The CDR3 DNA reads TGTGCCAGCCGGGGATCTGGGGCCAACGTCCTGACTTTC. As protein: CASRGSGANVLTF.

The chain joins TRBV24-1 to TRBJ2-7; D is perhaps TRBD1 or TRBD2 (5 bases each). V lost 3 bases and J 1 base, leaving 9 bases between the germline ends. There are 14 residues in the CDR3. Germline CDR1 and CDR2: KGHDR and SFDVKD. This CDR3 is CATSDPGRSYEQYF. The CDR3 bases are TGTGCCACCAGTGATCCGGGACGGTCCTACGAGCAGTACTTC.